This passage covers 7 T cell receptor beta chains from one sample sequenced in a study of blood T cells in healthy people across ages. Using a J-beta primer mix together with a sample-barcoded 5' primer, a second PCR was run for roughly 6 to 11 cycles. Each CDR3 protein gets one entry after TCRdb re-called the 5' RACE reads with MiXCR. The top ten hold 20% to 25% of the sample, which has some 1,800,000 distinct CDR3 sequences, 35% to 50% seen once. Sample: blood. These receptors were taken from a human donor in good health.

The CDR3 region is CASSAMTNTRGQYF. CDR3 DNA: TGTGCCAGCAGTGCCATGACCAACACGCGGGGGCAGTACTTC. The chain recombines TRBV6-5 with TRBJ2-4, with 7 bases that match TRBD2. Germline trimming cut 5 bases from V and 13 bases from J; bases unmatched to any gene: 14. Germline V gene lookup returns CDR1 MNHEY and CDR2 SVGAGI. This CDR3 has 14 amino acids.

This clonotype has a count of ten or more. The genes are TRBV29-1 and TRBJ2-5, with 9 bases matching TRBD1. The J segment lost 3 bases and the V segment lost 6 bases, leaving 8 bases of the junction unmatched. The CDR3 totals 14 residues. Germline assignment: CDR1 SQVTM and CDR2 ANQGSEA. For the CDR3, the DNA is TGCAGCGTAAACCCGGGACAGGGTAAAGAGACCCAGTACTTC. Encoded protein: CSVNPGQGKETQYF.

The chain combines TRBV6-2 or TRBV6-3 with TRBJ1-2; D gene ambiguous. Germline V gives CDR1 MNHEY, CDR2 SVGEGT. The CDR3 totals 16 residues. V lost 4 bases and J 4 bases, leaving 19 bases between the germline ends. The CDR3 nucleotides read TGTGCCAGCAGTTCTATCCGGGATCCCGTCGGCTATGGCTACACCTTC. Translating gives CASSSIRDPVGYGYTF.

This clonotype was seen only a few times. The V and J genes are TRBV29-1 and TRBJ1-1, with 7 bases identical to TRBD1. The CDR3 spans 12 residues. CDR1 and CDR2 from the germline V gene are SQVTM and ANQGSEA. V shed 4 bases, J shed 3 bases, and the junction held 2 bases outside the gene matches. The CDR3 loop reads CSVVRGHTEAFF. In DNA form, the CDR3 reads TGCAGCGTTGTTAGGGGGCACACTGAAGCTTTCTTT. Supplemented by reference TRBV29-1 and TRBJ1-1, the full variable domain reads SAVISQKPSRDICQRGTSLTIQCQVDSQVTMMFWYRQQPGQSLTLIATANQGSEATYESGFVIDKFPISRPNLTFSTLTVSNMSPEDSSIYLCSVVRGHTEAFFGQGTRLTVV.

This clonotype was counted many times. The chain recombines TRBV29-1 with TRBJ2-5, with 11 bases that match TRBD2. The CDR3 length is 14 residues. V shed 7 bases, J shed 5 bases, and the junction held 9 bases outside the gene matches. The germline V gene encodes CDR1 SQVTM and CDR2 ANQGSEA. As DNA, the CDR3 is TGCAGCGCCACGGGCCCTAGCGGGGGGGAGACCCAGTACTTC. Protein sequence: CSATGPSGGETQYF.

The chain links TRBV12-3 or TRBV12-4 to TRBJ2-5, with no clear D. The V gene lost 4 bases and the J gene lost 5 bases, with 11 bases spanning the gap. CDR3 size: 13 residues. CDR3 sequence reads: CASSYGPAETQYF. The CDR3 bases are TGTGCCAGCAGTTATGGCCCAGCGGAGACCCAGTACTTC.

The chain is built from TRBV29-1 and TRBJ2-5; D ambiguous. Germline values: CDR1 SQVTM, CDR2 ANQGSEA. The germline V and J ends were trimmed by 3 bases and 5 bases, with 13 bases remaining between them. The CDR3 contains 13 residues. This CDR3 is CSVDLQRRETQYF. CDR3 coding DNA: TGCAGCGTTGACCTACAGCGCCGGGAGACCCAGTACTTC.